The clone carrying this TCR beta chain was seen many times. From the 5' RACE reads, TCRdb called clonotypes with MiXCR, one entry per CDR3 protein. This sample carries 150,000 to 200,000 distinct CDR3 sequences, roughly 31% of them seen once, and the ten largest clones take approximately 5.9%. This record comes from a study of CD8 T cells in ankylosing spondylitis. The sequenced sample consisted of synovial fluid, either unsorted or a sorted T cell fraction (not recorded which). This TCR came from a male donor with ankylosing spondylitis.

CDR3 sequence (DNA): TGCGCCAGCAGCTTGGCCAGACTCAACACCGGGGAGCTGTTTTTT. Amino acids: CASSLARLNTGELFF. The J gene is TRBJ2-2, the V gene TRBV5-1; the D is unclear. V gave up 0 bases and J gave up 2 bases, with 8 bases separating them. This CDR3 spans 15 amino acids. Germline V gives CDR1 SGHRS, CDR2 YFSETQ.